This TCR beta chain derives from a study of blood T cell repertoires in COVID-19. The protocol was immunoSEQ multiplex PCR, while the TCRdb copy is restricted to in-frame clones and leaves out a portion. This table holds roughly 45,000 clones, 93% found once. The CDR3 contains 12 residues. V dropped 4 bases and J dropped 6; count of bases not matched to a gene: 0. The chain has TRBV12-3 or TRBV12-4 and TRBJ1-5; 7 bases fit TRBD1. This TCR came from a man aged 55 to 69 with COVID-19, enrolled during active disease. Sequencing was carried out using peripheral blood. CDR3 amino acids: CASSWDSQPQHF. CDR3 nucleotide sequence: TGTGCCAGCAGTTGGGACAGTCAGCCCCAGCATTTT.